These 5 T cell receptor beta chains originate from one sample sequenced in a study of CD8 T cells in Susac syndrome. Reverse transcription of roughly 0.5 to 1 ug RNA used random hexamers. One entry per CDR3 protein results from TCRdb running MiXCR on the immunoSEQ multiplex PCR reads. The sample carries 160,000 or so distinct CDR3 sequences, roughly 94% recorded once. The specimen sequenced was CD4+ T cells from PBMCs. Source of these receptors: a human donor with multiple sclerosis.

The chain recombines TRBV30 with TRBJ1-2; D perhaps matches TRBD1 (6 bases). In germline, CDR1 is GTSNPN, CDR2 SVGIG (reference sequence). Between the trimmed V and J ends, which lost 3 bases and 4 bases, there was a span of 15 bases. CDR3 length: 14 residues. CDR3 in amino acids: CAWSAQGLVYGYTF. Here the CDR3 DNA reads TGTGCCTGGAGCGCCCAGGGGTTGGTCTATGGCTACACCTTC.

This sequence joins TRBV2 and TRBJ1-1; D call uncertain. Germline lookup yields CDR1 SNHLY and CDR2 FYNNEI. This CDR3 contains 12 residues. With 3 bases removed from V and 3 bases from J, the gap between germline ends came to 5 bases. CDR3 DNA: TGTGCCAGCAGTGATGGGTACACTGAAGCTTTCTTT. Encoded protein: CASSDGYTEAFF.

The V and J genes are TRBV4-1 and TRBJ2-5; TRBD2 agrees at 13 bases. The length of the CDR3 is 15 residues. After removal of 8 bases from V and 3 bases from J, the junction contained 6 bases not matched to a gene. The germline V gene encodes CDR1 MGHRA and CDR2 YSYEKL. CDR3: CASGGTSGREETQYF. CDR3 DNA sequence: TGCGCCAGCGGTGGAACTAGCGGGAGGGAAGAGACCCAGTACTTC.

The chain carries TRBV6-6 and TRBJ2-3; 10 nucleotides agree with TRBD1. The CDR3 has 15 residues. The V gene's germline CDR1 is MNHNY and CDR2 SVGAGI (reference sequence). J was trimmed by 3 bases and V by 8 bases; bases with no gene match: 8. Here the CDR3 reads CASLTGGEGTDTQYF. DNA for the CDR3: TGTGCCAGCTTGACAGGGGGCGAGGGGACAGATACGCAGTATTTT.

This clonotype came up a few times. The V call is TRBV24-1, the J call TRBJ2-7; D unclear. The CDR3 sequence is 14 residues long. Trimming cost V 5 bases and J 7 bases, with 17 bases left between them. CDR1 KGHDR and CDR2 SFDVKD come from the germline V gene. Written as DNA, the CDR3 is TGTGCCACCAGTGTGGGTGGTAGTGCTGGGGAGCAGTACTTC. It translates to CATSVGGSAGEQYF.